This TCR beta chain was retrieved from a study of glioma-infiltrating T cells after dendritic cell vaccination. Study summary: Dendritic cell vaccination trial patients had either newly diagnosed or recurrent glioblastoma. Overall study findings and caveats: Longer survival after dendritic cell vaccination followed higher pretreatment TIL content.

Before vaccination, two weeks after the third vaccination, and at progression, PBMC were collected. The primer mix had 60 V beta and 13 J beta primers. The protocol was immunoSEQ multiplex PCR, while the TCRdb copy is restricted to in-frame clones and leaves out a portion. The sample shows tens of thousands of clones, more than 70% of them seen only once. This clone was seen only a few times. What it binds is not known. The CDR3 covers 15 residues. Germline CDR1 reads MGHRA; CDR2 reads YSYEKL. The V and J ends lost 2 bases and 2 bases, in that order; junction bases with no gene match: 3. Material: blood, obtained before dendritic cell vaccination. The TCR was taken from a human donor with glioblastoma. The chain is built from TRBV4-1 and TRBJ2-7; 10 bases map to TRBD2. DNA of the CDR3: TGCGCCAGCAGCCAAACTAGCGGGACCGCCTACGAGCAGTACTTC. Encoded protein: CASSQTSGTAYEQYF.